The 18 T cell receptor beta chains given below trace back to one sample, sequenced in a study of T cell responses to AZD1222 COVID-19 vaccine. Sequenced by immunoSEQ multiplex PCR; TCRdb stores in-frame clones only, minus some. The sample holds about 130,000 clones, 80% to 95% seen once. Specimen: peripheral blood, collected on day 0 of AZD1222 vaccination. The origin of the receptors is an adult in good health.

The chain combines TRBV5-8 with TRBJ2-7; D is perhaps TRBD2 (6 bases). The germline V gene has CDR1 SGHTS and CDR2 YDEGEE. Trimming took off 0 bases at V and 3 bases at J, with 16 bases between the two ends. CDR3 length equals 16 residues. The CDR3 nucleotides are TGTGCCAGCAGCTTGGGAGGCGGGGAGACGAGCTACGAGCAGTACTTC. This sequence encodes CASSLGGGETSYEQYF.

The chain combines TRBV4-1 with TRBJ1-5; possibly TRBD1 for D (5 bases). This CDR3 comprises 13 residues. CDR1 is MGHRA and CDR2 is YSYEKL in the germline V gene. The V end lost 4 bases, the J end lost 3 bases, and 7 bases lay between the germline ends. CDR3 amino acids: CASSLGLNQPQHF. CDR3 DNA: TGCGCCAGCAGCCTGGGGCTCAATCAGCCCCAGCATTTT.

The rearrangement uses TRBV5-5 and TRBJ1-2; maybe TRBD1 (5 bases). With 5 bases removed from V and 5 bases from J, the gap between germline ends came to 19 bases. CDR3 length: 15 amino acids. CDR1 and CDR2 (germline): SGHKS, YYEKEE (reference sequence). The CDR3 DNA is TGTGCCAGCAGACATTCTCACGGGACCGATTATGGCTACACCTTC. As protein: CASRHSHGTDYGYTF.

The gene calls are TRBV30 and TRBJ1-1, with TRBD1 identical over 11 bases. The germline V gene has CDR1 GTSNPN and CDR2 SVGIG (reference sequence). Trimming took 3 bases from V and 13 from J; bases not matched to a gene: 7. The length of the CDR3 is 12 residues. DNA of the CDR3: TGTGCCTGGAGAGGGGACAGGGGGAAGGTTTTCTTT. As protein: CAWRGDRGKVFF. The variable domain in full, completed from reference TRBV30 and TRBJ1-1, reads SQTIHQWPATLVQPVGSPLSLECTVEGTSNPNLYWYRQAAGRGLQLLFYSVGIGQISSEVPQNLSASRPQDRQFILSSKKLLLSDSGFYLCAWRGDRGKVFFGQGTRLTVV.

The V call is TRBV5-6, the J call TRBJ2-5, with 9 bases identical to TRBD2. Germline V gives CDR1 SGHDT, CDR2 YYEEEE. The CDR3 loop spans 15 amino acids. With 0 bases clipped from V and 4 bases from J, the junction kept 4 bases outside the gene matches. The CDR3 loop is CASSLGGRVGETQYF. Here the CDR3 DNA reads TGTGCCAGCAGCTTGGGCGGGAGGGTAGGAGAGACCCAGTACTTC.

The chain uses TRBV19 and TRBJ1-5; weak D call: TRBD1 (5 bases). CDR3 length: 15 amino acids. Trimming removed 5 bases at V and 0 bases at J, with 11 bases between. Germline CDR1 reads LNHDA; CDR2 reads SQIVND (reference sequence). For the CDR3, the DNA is TGTGCCAGTAGTCCTGACAGTTATAGCAATCAGCCCCAGCATTTT. Translated: CASSPDSYSNQPQHF. Full variable domain (rest looked up from reference TRBV19 and TRBJ1-5): DGGITQSPKYLFRKEGQNVTLSCEQNLNHDAMYWYRQDPGQGLRLIYYSQIVNDFQKGDIAEGYSVSREKKESFPLTVTSAQKNPTAFYLCASSPDSYSNQPQHFGDGTRLSIL.

The chain is built from TRBV6-1 and TRBJ2-7, with D possibly TRBD2 on 5 matching bases. Trimming took 1 base from V and 4 from J, leaving 11 bases between them. The CDR3 spans 14 residues. The germline CDR1 and CDR2 sequences are MNHNS and SASEGT. This chain's CDR3 is CASSEGGNRYEQYF. Written as DNA, the CDR3 is TGTGCCAGCAGTGAAGGAGGGAATCGGTACGAGCAGTACTTC.

The V and J genes are TRBV2 and TRBJ1-2, with D possibly matching TRBD1 (6 bases). This CDR3 is built from 13 residues. CDR1 SNHLY and CDR2 FYNNEI come from the germline V gene. The germline V and J ends were trimmed by 7 bases and 6 bases, with 15 bases remaining between them. The CDR3 loop reads CASTEQGSDGYTF. The DNA of the CDR3 is TGTGCCAGCACCGAACAGGGAAGCGATGGCTACACCTTC.

The genes are TRBV3-1 (or the pseudogene TRBV3-2) and TRBJ1-2; D is uncertain. V was shortened by 1 base and J by 7 bases, with 13 bases between the two germline ends. CDR1 and CDR2 (germline): LGHDT, YNNKEL (reference sequence). The CDR3 is 14 residues long. Written as DNA, the CDR3 is TGTGCCAGCAGCCAAGGCAACACCGGCCTTGGCTACACCTTC. It yields the protein CASSQGNTGLGYTF.

The chain couples TRBV7-9 to TRBJ1-2, with 8 nucleotides matching TRBD1. The CDR3 contains 14 residues. J was trimmed by 2 bases and V by 1 base; bases with no gene match: 0. CDR1 SEHNR and CDR2 FQNEAQ come from the germline V gene (reference sequence). CDR3 in DNA: TGTGCCAGCAGCTTAGGGGACAGGAACTATGGCTACACCTTC. Protein product: CASSLGDRNYGYTF.

The chain has TRBV24-1 and TRBJ2-2; TRBD1 aligns across 10 bases. The CDR3 extends over 18 amino acids. Germline values: CDR1 KGHDR, CDR2 SFDVKD. Trimming took 4 bases from V and 2 from J; bases not matched to a gene: 9. The DNA for the CDR3 is TGTGCCACCAGTGAGATCCCGGGACAGGGGACTAACACCGGGGAGCTGTTTTTT. It specifies CATSEIPGQGTNTGELFF.

The V gene is TRBV5-1, the J gene TRBJ2-7; perhaps TRBD1 as D (6 bases). Trimming removed 2 bases at V and 7 bases at J, with 13 bases between. Germline V gives CDR1 SGHRS, CDR2 YFSETQ. CDR3 length: 13 residues. The CDR3 sequence: CASSFGSGVEQYF. As DNA, the CDR3 is TGCGCCAGCAGCTTTGGATCAGGGGTGGAGCAGTACTTC.

The chain uses TRBV3-1 (or the pseudogene TRBV3-2) and TRBJ1-5; tentative D call: TRBD1 (5 bases). The CDR3 has 16 amino acids. V lost 0 bases and J lost 3, with 12 bases in between. The germline CDR1 and CDR2 sequences are LGHDT and YNNKEL (reference sequence). The CDR3 DNA follows: TGTGCCAGCAGCCAAGATTCAGCGGGACTCAATCAGCCCCAGCATTTT. Translated: CASSQDSAGLNQPQHF.

The V call is TRBV20-1, the J call TRBJ1-5; D ambiguous. This CDR3 comprises 13 residues. The V and J ends lost 3 bases and 6 bases respectively, with 12 bases between them. Germline CDR1 DFQATT, CDR2 SNEGSKA (reference sequence). CDR3 loop: CSASLRGFQPQHF. The CDR3 region has the DNA TGCAGTGCTAGTTTACGGGGATTTCAGCCCCAGCATTTT.

This chain uses TRBV18 with TRBJ1-3; tentative D call: TRBD1 (6 bases). The CDR3 runs 17 residues. Trimming took off 2 bases at V and 0 bases at J, with 14 bases between the two ends. The germline CDR1 and CDR2 sequences are KGHSH and LQKENI. CDR3 sequence reads: CASSPWSRGLSGNTIYF. Here the CDR3 DNA reads TGTGCCAGCTCACCATGGAGCAGGGGACTCTCTGGAAACACCATATATTTT.

The chain couples TRBV3-1 (or the pseudogene TRBV3-2) to TRBJ2-5; D possibly uses TRBD1 or TRBD2 (6 bases each). CDR1 and CDR2 from the germline V gene are LGHDT and YNNKEL (reference sequence). This CDR3 has 13 residues. Between the trimmed V and J ends, which lost 7 bases and 5 bases, there was a span of 14 bases. CDR3 in amino acids: CASNSPGAETQYF. The CDR3 coding sequence is TGTGCCAGCAACTCACCGGGGGCGGAGACCCAGTACTTC.

The rearrangement uses TRBV6-5 and TRBJ1-5; D may be TRBD1 (5 bases). The CDR3 has 14 amino acids. V dropped 6 bases and J dropped 0 bases, with 9 bases sitting between them. Germline V gene data show CDR1 as MNHEY and CDR2 as SVGAGI. The CDR3 sequence: CASRGGVSNQPQHF. CDR3 nucleotides: TGTGCCAGCAGGGGAGGGGTTAGCAATCAGCCCCAGCATTTT.

This clone has only a few counts. The chain carries TRBV7-6 and TRBJ1-6; a weak D match, TRBD1 (5 bases). The CDR3 is made up of 15 amino acids. Germline V lookup: CDR1 SGHVS, CDR2 FNYEAQ. Trimming left V 1 base short and J 10 bases short, with 14 bases between. CDR3 residues: CASSLGREEVSPLHF. The CDR3 coding sequence is TGTGCCAGCAGCTTAGGCAGGGAGGAAGTCTCACCCCTCCACTTT.